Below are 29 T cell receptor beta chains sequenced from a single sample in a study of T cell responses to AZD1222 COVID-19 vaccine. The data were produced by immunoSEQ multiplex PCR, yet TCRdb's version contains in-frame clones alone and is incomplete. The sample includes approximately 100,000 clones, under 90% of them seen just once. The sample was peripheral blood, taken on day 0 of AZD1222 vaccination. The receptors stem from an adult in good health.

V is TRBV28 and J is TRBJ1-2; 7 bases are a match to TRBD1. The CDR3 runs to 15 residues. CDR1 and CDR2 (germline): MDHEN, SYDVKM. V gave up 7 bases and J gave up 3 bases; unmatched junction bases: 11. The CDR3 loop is CASITPRGGYYGYTF. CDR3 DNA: TGTGCCAGCATCACCCCCAGGGGGGGCTACTATGGCTACACCTTC.

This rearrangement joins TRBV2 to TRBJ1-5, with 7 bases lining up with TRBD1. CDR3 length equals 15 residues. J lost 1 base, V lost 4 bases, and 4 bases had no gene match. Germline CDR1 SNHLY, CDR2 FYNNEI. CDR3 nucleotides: TGTGCCAGCAGTGGGTCACAGGGGAGCAATCAGCCCCAGCATTTT. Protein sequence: CASSGSQGSNQPQHF.

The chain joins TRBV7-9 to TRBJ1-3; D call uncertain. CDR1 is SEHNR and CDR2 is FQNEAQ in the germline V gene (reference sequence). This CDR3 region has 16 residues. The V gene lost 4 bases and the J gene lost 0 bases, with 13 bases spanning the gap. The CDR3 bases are TGTGCCAGCAGCTCGACGGGCCTAGGCTCTGGAAACACCATATATTTT. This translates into CASSSTGLGSGNTIYF.

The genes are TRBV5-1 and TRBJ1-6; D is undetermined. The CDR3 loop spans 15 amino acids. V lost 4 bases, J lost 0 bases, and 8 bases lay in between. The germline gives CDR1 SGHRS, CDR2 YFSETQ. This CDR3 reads CASSETSSYNSPLHF. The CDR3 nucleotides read TGCGCCAGCAGCGAAACAAGCTCCTATAATTCACCCCTCCACTTT.

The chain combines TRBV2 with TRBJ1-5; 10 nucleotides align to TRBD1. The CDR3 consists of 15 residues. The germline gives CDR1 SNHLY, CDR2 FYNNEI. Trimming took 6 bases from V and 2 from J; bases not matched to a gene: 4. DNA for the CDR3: TGTGCCAGCAGCGGACAGGGGGGAGGCAATCAGCCCCAGCATTTT. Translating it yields CASSGQGGGNQPQHF.

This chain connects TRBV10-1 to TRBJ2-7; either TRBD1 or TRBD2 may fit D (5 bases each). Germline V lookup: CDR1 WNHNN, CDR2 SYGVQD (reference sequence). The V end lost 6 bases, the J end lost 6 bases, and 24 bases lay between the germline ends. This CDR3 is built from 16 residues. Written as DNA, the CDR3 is TGCGCCAGCAGCGAATACCGGGACCCCGGTCGGCGCGAGCAGTACTTC. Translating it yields CASSEYRDPGRREQYF.

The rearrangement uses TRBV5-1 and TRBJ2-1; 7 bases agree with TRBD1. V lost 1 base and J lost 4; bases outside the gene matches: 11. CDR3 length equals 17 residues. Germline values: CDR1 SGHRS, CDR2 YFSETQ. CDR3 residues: CASSLLEAGGIYNEQFF. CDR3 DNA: TGCGCCAGCAGCTTGCTCGAAGCAGGGGGAATATACAATGAGCAGTTCTTC.

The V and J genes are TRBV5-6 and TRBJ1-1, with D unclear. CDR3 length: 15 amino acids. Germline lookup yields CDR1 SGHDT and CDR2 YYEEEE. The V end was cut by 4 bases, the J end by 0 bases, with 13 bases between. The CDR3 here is CASSPDRSLNTEAFF. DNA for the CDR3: TGTGCCAGCAGCCCAGATCGATCATTGAACACTGAAGCTTTCTTT.

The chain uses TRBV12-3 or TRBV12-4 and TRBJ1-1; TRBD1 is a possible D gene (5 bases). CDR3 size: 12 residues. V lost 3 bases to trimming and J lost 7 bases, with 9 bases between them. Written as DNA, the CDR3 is TGTGCCAGCAGTTTCGGGGGAGGTGAAGCTTTCTTT. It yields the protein CASSFGGGEAFF.

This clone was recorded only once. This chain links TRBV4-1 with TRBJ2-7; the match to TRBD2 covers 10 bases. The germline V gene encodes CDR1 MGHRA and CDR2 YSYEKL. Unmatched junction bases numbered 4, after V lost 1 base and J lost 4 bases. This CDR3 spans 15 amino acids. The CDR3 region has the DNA TGCGCCAGCAGCCAAGTGCCAGCGGGAGGGTACGAGCAGTACTTC. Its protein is CASSQVPAGGYEQYF.

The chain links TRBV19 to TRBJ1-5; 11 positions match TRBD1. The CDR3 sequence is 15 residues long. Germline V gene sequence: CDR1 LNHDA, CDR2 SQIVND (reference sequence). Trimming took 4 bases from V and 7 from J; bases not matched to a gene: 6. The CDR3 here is CASSTSGTGGQPQHF. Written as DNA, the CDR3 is TGTGCCAGTAGTACGTCCGGGACAGGGGGACAGCCCCAGCATTTT.

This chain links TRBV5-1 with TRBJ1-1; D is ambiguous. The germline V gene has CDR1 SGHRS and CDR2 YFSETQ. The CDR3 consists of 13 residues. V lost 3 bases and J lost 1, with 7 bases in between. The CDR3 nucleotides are TGCGCCAGCAGCTCCCCCCCGAACACTGAAGCTTTCTTT. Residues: CASSSPPNTEAFF.

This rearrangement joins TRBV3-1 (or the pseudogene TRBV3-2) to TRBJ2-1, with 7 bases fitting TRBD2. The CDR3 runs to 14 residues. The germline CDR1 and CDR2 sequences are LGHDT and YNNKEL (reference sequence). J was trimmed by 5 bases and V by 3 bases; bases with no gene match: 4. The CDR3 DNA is TGTGCCAGCAGCCATACGACTAGCCACAATGAGCAGTTCTTC. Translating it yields CASSHTTSHNEQFF.

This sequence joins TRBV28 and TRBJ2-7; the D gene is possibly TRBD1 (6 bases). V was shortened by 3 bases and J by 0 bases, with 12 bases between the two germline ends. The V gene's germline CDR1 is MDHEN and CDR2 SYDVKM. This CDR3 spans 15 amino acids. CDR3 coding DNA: TGTGCCAGCAGTTTTGGGGACACGAGCTCCTACGAGCAGTACTTC. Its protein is CASSFGDTSSYEQYF.

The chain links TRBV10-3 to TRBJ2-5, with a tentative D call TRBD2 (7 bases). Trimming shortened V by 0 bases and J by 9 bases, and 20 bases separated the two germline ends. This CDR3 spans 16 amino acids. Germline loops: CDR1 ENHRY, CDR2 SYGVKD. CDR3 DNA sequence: TGTGCCATCAGTGAGTCGGGGGCTAGCGCCCGGGAGGCCCAGTACTTC. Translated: CAISESGASAREAQYF.

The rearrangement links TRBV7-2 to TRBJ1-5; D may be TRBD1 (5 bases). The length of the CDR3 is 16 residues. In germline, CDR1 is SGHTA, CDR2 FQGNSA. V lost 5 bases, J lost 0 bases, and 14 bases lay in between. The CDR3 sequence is CASSTDGTNSNQPQHF. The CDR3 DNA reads TGTGCCAGCAGCACGGACGGGACTAATAGCAATCAGCCCCAGCATTTT. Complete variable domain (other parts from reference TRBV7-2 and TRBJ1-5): GAGVSQSPSNKVTEKGKDVELRCDPISGHTALYWYRQSLGQGLEFLIYFQGNSAPDKSGLPSDRFSAERTGGSVSTLTIQRTQQEDSAVYLCASSTDGTNSNQPQHFGDGTRLSIL.

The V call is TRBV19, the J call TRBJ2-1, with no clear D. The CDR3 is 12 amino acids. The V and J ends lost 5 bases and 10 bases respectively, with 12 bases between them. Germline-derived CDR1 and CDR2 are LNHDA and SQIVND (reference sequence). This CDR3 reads CASSWAFGEQFF. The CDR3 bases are TGTGCCAGTAGTTGGGCCTTCGGGGAGCAGTTCTTC.

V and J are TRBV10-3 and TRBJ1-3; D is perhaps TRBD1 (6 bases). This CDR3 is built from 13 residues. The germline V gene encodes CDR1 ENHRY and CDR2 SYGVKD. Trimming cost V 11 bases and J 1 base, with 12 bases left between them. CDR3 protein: CAARTESGNTIYF. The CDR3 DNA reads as TGTGCCGCAAGGACAGAATCTGGAAACACCATATATTTT.

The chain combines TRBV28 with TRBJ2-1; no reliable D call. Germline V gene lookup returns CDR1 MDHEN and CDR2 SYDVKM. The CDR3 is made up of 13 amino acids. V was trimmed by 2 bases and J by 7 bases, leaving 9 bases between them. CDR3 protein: CASSLRVVNEQFF. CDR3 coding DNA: TGTGCCAGCAGTTTAAGGGTTGTGAATGAGCAGTTCTTC.

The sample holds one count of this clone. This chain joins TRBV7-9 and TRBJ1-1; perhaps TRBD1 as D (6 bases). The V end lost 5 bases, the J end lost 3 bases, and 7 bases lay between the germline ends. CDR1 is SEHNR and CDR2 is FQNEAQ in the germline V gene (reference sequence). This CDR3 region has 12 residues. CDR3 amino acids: CASSRQDTEAFF. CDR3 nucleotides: TGTGCCAGCAGCCGACAGGACACTGAAGCTTTCTTT.

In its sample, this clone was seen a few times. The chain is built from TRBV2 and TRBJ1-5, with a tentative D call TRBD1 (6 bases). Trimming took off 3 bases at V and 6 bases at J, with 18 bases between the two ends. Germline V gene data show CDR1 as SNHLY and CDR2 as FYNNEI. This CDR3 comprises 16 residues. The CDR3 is CASSDTRGLMGQPQHF. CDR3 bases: TGTGCCAGCAGTGACACCCGGGGGCTGATGGGTCAGCCCCAGCATTTT.

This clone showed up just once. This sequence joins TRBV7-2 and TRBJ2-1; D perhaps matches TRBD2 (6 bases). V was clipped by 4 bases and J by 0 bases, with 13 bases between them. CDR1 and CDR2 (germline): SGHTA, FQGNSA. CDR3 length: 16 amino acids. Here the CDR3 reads CASSYGAGISYNEQFF. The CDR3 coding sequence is TGTGCCAGCAGCTATGGGGCGGGAATCTCCTACAATGAGCAGTTCTTC.

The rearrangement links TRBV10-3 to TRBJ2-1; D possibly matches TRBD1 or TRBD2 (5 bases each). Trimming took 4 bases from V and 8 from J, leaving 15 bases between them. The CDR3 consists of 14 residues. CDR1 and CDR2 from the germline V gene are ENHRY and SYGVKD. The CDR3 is CAISGSRGDDEQFF. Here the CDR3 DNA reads TGTGCCATCAGTGGGTCAAGAGGGGATGATGAGCAGTTCTTC.

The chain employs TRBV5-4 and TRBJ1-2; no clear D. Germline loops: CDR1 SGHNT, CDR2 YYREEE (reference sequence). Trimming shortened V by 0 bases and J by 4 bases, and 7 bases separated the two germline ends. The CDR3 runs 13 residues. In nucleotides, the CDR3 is TGTGCCAGCAGCTTGGACAGTTTCTATGGCTACACCTTC. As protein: CASSLDSFYGYTF.

This chain's CDR3 is CASSEWGQPQHF. The CDR3, as DNA: TGTGCCAGCAGTGAATGGGGTCAGCCCCAGCATTTT. This rearrangement joins TRBV25-1 to TRBJ1-5, with D unclear. The CDR3 is 12 amino acids. V lost 1 base and J 6 bases, leaving 4 bases between the germline ends. Germline CDR1 MGHDK, CDR2 SYGVNS.

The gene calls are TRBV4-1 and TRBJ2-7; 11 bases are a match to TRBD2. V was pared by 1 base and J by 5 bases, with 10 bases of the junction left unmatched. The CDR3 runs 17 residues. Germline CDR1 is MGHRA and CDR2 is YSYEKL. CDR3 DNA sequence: TGCGCCAGCAGCCAAGGGGTTCAACTAGCGGGAGTGAACGAGCAGTACTTC. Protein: CASSQGVQLAGVNEQYF.

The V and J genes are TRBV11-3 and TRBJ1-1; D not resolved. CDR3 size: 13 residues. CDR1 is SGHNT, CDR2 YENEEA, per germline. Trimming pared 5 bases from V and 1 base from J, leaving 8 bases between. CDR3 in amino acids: CASSTRGNTEAFF. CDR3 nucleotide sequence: TGTGCCAGCAGCACACGGGGGAACACTGAAGCTTTCTTT.

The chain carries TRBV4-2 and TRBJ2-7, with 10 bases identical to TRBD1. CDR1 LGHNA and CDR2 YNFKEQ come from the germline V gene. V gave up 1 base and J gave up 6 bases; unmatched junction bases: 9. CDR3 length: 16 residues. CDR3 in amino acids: CASSQVPRDRGLEQYF. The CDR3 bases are TGTGCCAGCAGCCAAGTGCCCCGGGACAGGGGACTCGAGCAGTACTTC.

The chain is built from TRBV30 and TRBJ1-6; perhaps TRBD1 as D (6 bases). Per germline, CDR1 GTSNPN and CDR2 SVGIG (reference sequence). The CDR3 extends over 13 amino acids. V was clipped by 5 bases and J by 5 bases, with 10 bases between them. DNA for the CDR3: TGTGCCTGGTCGGACAGAGATAATTCACCCCTCCACTTT. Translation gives CAWSDRDNSPLHF.